The entry that follows covers one T cell receptor beta chain sequence. Some clones are missing from TCRdb's copy, which holds only in-frame ones; the method was immunoSEQ multiplex PCR. The data show approximately 68,000 clones, about nine tenths seen once. This specimen comes from a study of T cell changes during pregnancy in multiple sclerosis. Germline V gene data show CDR1 as LNHDA and CDR2 as SQIVND (reference sequence). The germline V and J ends were trimmed by 5 bases and 4 bases, with 16 bases remaining between them. The CDR3 length is 15 residues. The V gene is TRBV19, the J gene TRBJ2-3; perhaps TRBD2 as D (5 bases). Sequenced here: peripheral blood, sampled in the third trimester of pregnancy. The TCR originated in a female donor in good health, enrolled as a control in a pregnancy study. The CDR3 DNA reads as TGTGCCAGTAGTCCAAACCGACTATCCTCAGATACGCAGTATTTT. Translation gives CASSPNRLSSDTQYF.